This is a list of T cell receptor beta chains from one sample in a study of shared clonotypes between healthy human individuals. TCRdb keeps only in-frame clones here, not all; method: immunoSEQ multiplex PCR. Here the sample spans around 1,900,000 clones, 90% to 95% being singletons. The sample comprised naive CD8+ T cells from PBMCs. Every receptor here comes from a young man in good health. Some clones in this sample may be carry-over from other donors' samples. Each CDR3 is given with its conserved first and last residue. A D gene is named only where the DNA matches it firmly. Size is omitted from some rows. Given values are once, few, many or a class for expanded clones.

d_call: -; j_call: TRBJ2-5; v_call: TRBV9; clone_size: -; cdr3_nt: TGTGCCAGCAGCGTAGATGGAGGGCAGAATAGAGAGACCCAGTACTTC; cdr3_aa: CASSVDGGQNRETQYF
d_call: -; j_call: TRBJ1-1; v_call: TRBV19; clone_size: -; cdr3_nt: TGTGCCAGTAGTATAGCGACAGGAACCACTGAAGCTTTCTTT; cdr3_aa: CASSIATGTTEAFF
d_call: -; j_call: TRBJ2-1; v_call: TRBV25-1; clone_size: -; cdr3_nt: TGTGCCAGCAGTGATGGAGTTTTCAATGAGCAGTTCTTC; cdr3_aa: CASSDGVFNEQFF
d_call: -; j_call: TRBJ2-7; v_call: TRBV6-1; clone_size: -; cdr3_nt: TGTGCCAGCATGAGACTTTCCTACGAGCAGTACTTC; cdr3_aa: CASMRLSYEQYF
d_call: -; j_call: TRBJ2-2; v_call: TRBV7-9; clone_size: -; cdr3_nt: TGTGCCAGCAGCTTCCTAAAATCCCACGCGAACACCGGGGAGCTGTTTTTT; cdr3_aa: CASSFLKSHANTGELFF
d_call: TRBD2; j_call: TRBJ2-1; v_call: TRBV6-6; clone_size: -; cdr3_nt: TGTGCCAGTGTAGCGGGGACCTACAATGAGCAGTTCTTC; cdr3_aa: CASVAGTYNEQFF
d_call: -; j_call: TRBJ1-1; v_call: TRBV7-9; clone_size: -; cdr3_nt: TGTGCCAGCAGCATCCCGATTGACCTTCAGGACACTGAAGCTTTCTTT; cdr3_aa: CASSIPIDLQDTEAFF
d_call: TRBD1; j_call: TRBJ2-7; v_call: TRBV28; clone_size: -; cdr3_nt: TGTGCCAGCAGTATCGGGACAGGCGGCTCCTACGAGCAGTACTTC; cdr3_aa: CASSIGTGGSYEQYF
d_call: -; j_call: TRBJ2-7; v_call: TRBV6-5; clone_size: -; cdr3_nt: TGTGCCAGCAGTTACTCTCTAGGGAGCTCAACCTACGAGCAGTACTTC; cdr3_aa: CASSYSLGSSTYEQYF
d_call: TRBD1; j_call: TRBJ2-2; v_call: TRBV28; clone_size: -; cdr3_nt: TGTGCCAGCAGTCCCCCCCGGGACAGGGTGAACACCGGGGAGCTGTTTTTT; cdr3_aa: CASSPPRDRVNTGELFF
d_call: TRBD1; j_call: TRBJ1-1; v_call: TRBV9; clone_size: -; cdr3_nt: TGTGCCAGCGGCGGACAGGGCGGTGAAGCTTTCTTT; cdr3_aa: CASGGQGGEAFF
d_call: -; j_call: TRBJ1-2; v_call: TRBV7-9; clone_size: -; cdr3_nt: TGTGCCAGCAGCTTAGCCCTGGGAGGCTATGGCTACACCTTC; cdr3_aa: CASSLALGGYGYTF
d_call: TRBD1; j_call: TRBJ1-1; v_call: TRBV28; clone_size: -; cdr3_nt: TGTGCCAGCAGTGGGGGACAGGGCTTGAACACTGAAGCTTTCTTT; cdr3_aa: CASSGGQGLNTEAFF
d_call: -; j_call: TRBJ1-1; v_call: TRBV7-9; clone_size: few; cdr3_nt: TGTGCCAGCAGCACTCAGGGTGGGGTCAGGGACACTGAAGCTTTCTTT; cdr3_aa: CASSTQGGVRDTEAFF
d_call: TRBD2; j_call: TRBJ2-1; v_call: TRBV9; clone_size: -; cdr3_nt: TGTGCCAGCAGCGTAGATCAGCGGGAGGGCAGAAATGAGCAGTTCTTC; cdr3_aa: CASSVDQREGRNEQFF
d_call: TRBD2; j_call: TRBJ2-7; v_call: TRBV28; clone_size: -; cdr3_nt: TGTGCCAGCAGTTCAGGGACTAGCGGCTCCTACGAGCAGTACTTC; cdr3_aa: CASSSGTSGSYEQYF
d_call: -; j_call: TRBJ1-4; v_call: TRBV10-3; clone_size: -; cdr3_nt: TGTGCCATCAGTGAGTTGCACAGGGTCCCTAATGAAAAACTGTTTTTT; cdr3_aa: CAISELHRVPNEKLFF
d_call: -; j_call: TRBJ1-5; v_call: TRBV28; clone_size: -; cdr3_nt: TGTGCCAGCAGTACCCGGGGGATTCATAGCAATCAGCCCCAGCATTTT; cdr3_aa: CASSTRGIHSNQPQHF
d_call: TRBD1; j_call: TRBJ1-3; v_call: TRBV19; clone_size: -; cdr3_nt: TGTGCCAGTAGTATGGCCGGGACAGGGGGCGAAGGAAACACCATATATTTT; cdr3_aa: CASSMAGTGGEGNTIYF
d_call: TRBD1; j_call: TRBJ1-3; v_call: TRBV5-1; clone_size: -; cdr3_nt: TGCGCCAGCAGCGCCGCCTCTGCCGGGACAGGGCCACTCCGCTCTGGAAACACCATATATTTT; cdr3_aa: CASSAASAGTGPLRSGNTIYF
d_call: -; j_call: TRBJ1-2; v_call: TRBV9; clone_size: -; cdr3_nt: TGTGCCAGCAGCGTAGATTGGAGTAGGGGGGACTACACCTTC; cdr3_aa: CASSVDWSRGDYTF
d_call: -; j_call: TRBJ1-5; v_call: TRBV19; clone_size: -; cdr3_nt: TGTGCCAGTAGCATCCGGGACACAAATCAGCCCCAGCATTTT; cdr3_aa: CASSIRDTNQPQHF
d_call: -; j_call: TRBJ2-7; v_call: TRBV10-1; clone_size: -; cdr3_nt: TGCGCCAGCAGTGAGACGGGGGGCGCTTGGTACGAGCAGTACTTC; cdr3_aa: CASSETGGAWYEQYF
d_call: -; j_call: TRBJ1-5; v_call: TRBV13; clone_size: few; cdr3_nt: TGTGCCAGCAGCTTAGGGCAGCTTAATCAGCCCCAGCATTTT; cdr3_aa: CASSLGQLNQPQHF
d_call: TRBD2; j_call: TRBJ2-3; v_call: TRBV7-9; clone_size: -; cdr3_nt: TGTGCCAGCAGCACACCTCTCAGGACTAGGGCTTACAGCGATACGCAGTATTTT; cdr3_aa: CASSTPLRTRAYSDTQYF
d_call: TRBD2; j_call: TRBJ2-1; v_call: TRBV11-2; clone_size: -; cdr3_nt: TGTGCCAGCAGCTTAGTTCCTAGCGGGGTGGGGGAGTTCTTC; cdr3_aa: CASSLVPSGVGEFF
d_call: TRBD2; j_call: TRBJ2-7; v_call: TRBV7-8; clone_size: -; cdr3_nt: TGTGCCAGCAGCGATACCGGGACTAGCGCTTCCTACGAGCAGTACTTC; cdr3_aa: CASSDTGTSASYEQYF
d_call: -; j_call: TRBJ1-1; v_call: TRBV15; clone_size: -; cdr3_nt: TGTGCCACCAGCCCCCTCCGGGGGGGTGTTGAAGCTTTCTTT; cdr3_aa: CATSPLRGGVEAFF
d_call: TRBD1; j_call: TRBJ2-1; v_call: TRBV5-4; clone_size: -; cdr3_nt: TGTGCCAGCAGCCCCGGGACAGGGGGCGATGAGCAGTTCTTC; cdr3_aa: CASSPGTGGDEQFF
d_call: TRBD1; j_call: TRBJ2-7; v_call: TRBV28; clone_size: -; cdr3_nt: TGTGCCACCGGGGACAGGGGCTACGAGCAGTACTTC; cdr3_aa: CATGDRGYEQYF
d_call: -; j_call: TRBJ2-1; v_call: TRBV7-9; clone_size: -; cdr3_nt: TGTGCCAGCAGCTTAGCGTGGGGGTCCAATGAGCAGTTCTTC; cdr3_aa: CASSLAWGSNEQFF
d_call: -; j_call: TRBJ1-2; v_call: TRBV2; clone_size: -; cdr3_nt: TGTGCCAGCAGTGTGGTAGGTCGTAACTATGGCTACACCTTC; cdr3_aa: CASSVVGRNYGYTF
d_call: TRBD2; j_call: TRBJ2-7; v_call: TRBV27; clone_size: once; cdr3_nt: TGTGCCAGCAGTTTTGGGACTAGCGGGTTTTACGAGCAGTACTTC; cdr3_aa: CASSFGTSGFYEQYF
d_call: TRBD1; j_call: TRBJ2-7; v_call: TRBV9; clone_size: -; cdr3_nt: TGTGCCAGCAGCGTAGGGGACAGTAGAATCTACGAGCAGTACTTC; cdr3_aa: CASSVGDSRIYEQYF
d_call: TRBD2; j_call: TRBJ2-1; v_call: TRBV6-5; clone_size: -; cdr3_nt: TGTGCCAGCACCCAGGCCAGCGGGAGTTGGAATGAGCAGTTCTTC; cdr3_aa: CASTQASGSWNEQFF
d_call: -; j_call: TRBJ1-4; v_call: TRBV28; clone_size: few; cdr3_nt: TGTGCCAGCAGTTTGAAAACAGCAACTAATGAAAAACTGTTTTTT; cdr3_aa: CASSLKTATNEKLFF